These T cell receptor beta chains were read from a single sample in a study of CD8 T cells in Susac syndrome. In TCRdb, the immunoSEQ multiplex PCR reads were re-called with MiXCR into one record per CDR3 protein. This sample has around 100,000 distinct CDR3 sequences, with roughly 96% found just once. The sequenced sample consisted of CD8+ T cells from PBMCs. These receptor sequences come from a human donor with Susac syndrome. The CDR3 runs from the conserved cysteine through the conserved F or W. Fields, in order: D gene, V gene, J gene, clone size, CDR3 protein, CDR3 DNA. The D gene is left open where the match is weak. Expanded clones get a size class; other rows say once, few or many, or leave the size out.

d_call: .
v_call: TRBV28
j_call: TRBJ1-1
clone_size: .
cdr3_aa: CASSLSREAFF
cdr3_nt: TGTGCCAGCAGTTTATCACGAGAAGCTTTCTTT

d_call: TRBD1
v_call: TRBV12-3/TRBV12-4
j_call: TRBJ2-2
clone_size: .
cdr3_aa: CASSFSRDRRPTGELFF
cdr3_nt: TGTGCCAGCAGTTTTTCCCGGGACAGGAGGCCCACCGGGGAGCTGTTTTTT

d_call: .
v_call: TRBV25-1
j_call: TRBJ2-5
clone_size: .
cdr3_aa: CASRAFGGTQYF
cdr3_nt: TGTGCCAGCAGGGCCTTTGGAGGGACCCAGTACTTC

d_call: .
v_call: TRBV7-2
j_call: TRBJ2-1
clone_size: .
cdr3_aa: CASSLVGGWEQFF
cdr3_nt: TGTGCCAGCAGCTTAGTTGGGGGCTGGGAGCAGTTCTTC

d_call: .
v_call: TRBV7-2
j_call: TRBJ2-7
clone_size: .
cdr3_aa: CASSKFGAHEQYF
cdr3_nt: TGTGCCAGCAGCAAATTCGGAGCCCACGAGCAGTACTTC

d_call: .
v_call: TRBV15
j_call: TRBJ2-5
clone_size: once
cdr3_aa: CATSGRNQETQYF
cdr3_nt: TGTGCCACCAGTGGTAGAAACCAAGAGACCCAGTACTTC

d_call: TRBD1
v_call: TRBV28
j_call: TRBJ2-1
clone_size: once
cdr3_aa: CASSPTGIEGSEQFF
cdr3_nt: TGTGCCAGCAGTCCGACAGGGATTGAGGGAAGTGAGCAGTTCTTC

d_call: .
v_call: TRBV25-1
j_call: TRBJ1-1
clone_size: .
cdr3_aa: CASSERGEAFF
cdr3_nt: TGTGCCAGCAGTGAACGGGGTGAAGCTTTCTTT

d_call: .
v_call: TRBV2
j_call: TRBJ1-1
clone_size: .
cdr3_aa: CASIPTGLQKAFF
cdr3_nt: TGTGCCAGCATTCCGACCGGGCTGCAGAAAGCTTTCTTT

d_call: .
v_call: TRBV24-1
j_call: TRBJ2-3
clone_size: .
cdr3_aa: CATSDDSNTQYF
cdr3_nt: TGTGCCACCAGTGATGATTCGAATACGCAGTATTTT

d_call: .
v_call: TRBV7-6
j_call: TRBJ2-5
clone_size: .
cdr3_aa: CASSLFRETQYF
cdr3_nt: TGTGCCAGCAGCTTATTCCGAGAGACCCAGTACTTC

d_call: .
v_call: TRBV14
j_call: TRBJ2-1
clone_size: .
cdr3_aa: CASSQEVPYPLPNEQFF
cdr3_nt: TGTGCCAGCAGCCAAGAGGTGCCGTACCCCCTTCCCAATGAGCAGTTCTTC

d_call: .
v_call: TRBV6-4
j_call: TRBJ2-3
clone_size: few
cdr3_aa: CASSAGGSTDTQYF
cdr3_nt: TGTGCCAGCAGTGCCGGGGGTAGCACAGATACGCAGTATTTT

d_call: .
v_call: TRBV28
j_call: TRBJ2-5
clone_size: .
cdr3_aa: CASSREDQETQYF
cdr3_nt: TGTGCCAGCAGTAGGGAGGACCAAGAGACCCAGTACTTC

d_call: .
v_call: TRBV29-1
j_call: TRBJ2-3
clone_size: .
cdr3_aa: CSVTAGGLAETDTQYF
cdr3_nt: TGCAGCGTTACCGCCGGGGGGCTAGCGGAGACAGATACGCAGTATTTT

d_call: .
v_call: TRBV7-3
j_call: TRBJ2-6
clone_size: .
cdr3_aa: CASSYGGANVLTF
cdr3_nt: TGTGCCAGCAGCTATGGTGGGGCCAACGTCCTGACTTTC

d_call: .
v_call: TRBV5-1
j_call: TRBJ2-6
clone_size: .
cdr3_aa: CASSLGQASGANVLTF
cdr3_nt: TGCGCCAGCAGCTTGGGACAGGCCTCTGGGGCCAACGTCCTGACTTTC